The 14 T cell receptor beta chains given below trace back to one sample, sequenced in a study of neoadjuvant nivolumab and ipilimumab in lung cancer. Some clones are missing from TCRdb's copy, which holds only in-frame ones; the method was immunoSEQ multiplex PCR. The sample has some 20,000 clones, approximately 79% seen once; the top ten hold about 9.8%. The material sequenced was tumor tissue, taken after neoadjuvant nivolumab, alone or with ipilimumab, at or shortly before surgery. Receptor source: an adult with non-small cell lung cancer.

The V call is TRBV13, the J call TRBJ2-3, with a tentative D call TRBD1 (5 bases). Germline V lookup: CDR1 PRHDT, CDR2 FYEKMQ (reference sequence). CDR3 length: 13 residues. V dropped 5 bases and J dropped 4 bases, with 10 bases sitting between them. The CDR3 region is CASSRHRSDTQYF. In nucleotides, the CDR3 is TGTGCCAGCAGCCGTCACAGGTCAGATACGCAGTATTTT.

V usage is TRBV6-5 and J usage is TRBJ1-1, with D possibly matching TRBD1 (5 bases). The CDR3 consists of 14 residues. Trimming took off 5 bases at V and 0 bases at J, with 10 bases between the two ends. Germline CDR1 reads MNHEY; CDR2 reads SVGAGI. The CDR3 sequence: CASSPGTVNTEAFF. DNA of the CDR3: TGTGCCAGCAGTCCCGGGACCGTGAACACTGAAGCTTTCTTT.

This clone was observed a few times. This sequence joins TRBV30 and TRBJ1-1; D is ambiguous. CDR1 and CDR2 (germline): GTSNPN, SVGIG (reference sequence). Deletions cut 4 bases from V and 5 bases from J, with 11 bases between. This CDR3 is built from 12 residues. The CDR3 reads CAWMVGLTEAFF. CDR3 bases: TGTGCCTGGATGGTAGGTTTGACTGAAGCTTTCTTT.

This rearrangement joins TRBV6-1 to TRBJ2-1, with TRBD2 identical over 10 bases. The V and J ends lost 4 bases and 3 bases, in that order; junction bases with no gene match: 3. Germline assignment: CDR1 MNHNS and CDR2 SASEGT. CDR3 length: 15 amino acids. The CDR3 loop reads CASSGSSGGYNEQFF. The CDR3 region has the DNA TGTGCCAGCAGTGGGTCTAGCGGGGGCTACAATGAGCAGTTCTTC.

V usage is TRBV19 and J usage is TRBJ1-1; 8 nucleotides match TRBD1. V was pared by 5 bases and J by 3 bases, with 8 bases of the junction left unmatched. The CDR3 totals 15 residues. Germline V gene sequence: CDR1 LNHDA, CDR2 SQIVND (reference sequence). This CDR3 is CASSPDGQGYTEAFF. The CDR3 DNA sequence: TGTGCCAGTAGTCCGGACGGACAGGGTTACACTGAAGCTTTCTTT.

V usage is TRBV11-2 and J usage is TRBJ1-6, with unresolved D. With 3 bases removed from V and 9 bases from J, the gap between germline ends came to 12 bases. The CDR3 totals 14 residues. Looked up from germline, CDR1 is SGHAT and CDR2 is FQNNGV. CDR3 region: CASSFSGVTSPLHF. CDR3 DNA sequence: TGTGCCAGCAGCTTCAGCGGGGTGACTTCACCCCTCCACTTT.

The chain combines TRBV5-1 with TRBJ1-3, with TRBD1 as a possible D gene (5 bases). V was shortened by 3 bases and J by 2 bases, with 9 bases between the two germline ends. CDR3 length equals 14 residues. Germline CDR1 and CDR2: SGHRS and YFSETQ. CDR3 bases: TGCGCCAGCAGCTCCGGGGGGACTGGAAACACCATATATTTT. This translates into CASSSGGTGNTIYF.

The chain joins TRBV7-2 to TRBJ2-4, with D perhaps matching TRBD1 (5 bases). Trimming cost V 1 base and J 0 bases, with 10 bases left between them. Germline values: CDR1 SGHTA, CDR2 FQGNSA. The CDR3 totals 16 residues. The CDR3 loop reads CASSLGATVAKNIQYF. CDR3 DNA sequence: TGTGCCAGCAGCTTAGGGGCGACAGTAGCCAAAAACATTCAGTACTTC.

The chain joins TRBV5-5 to TRBJ1-5, with 9 nucleotides matching TRBD1. Per germline, CDR1 SGHKS and CDR2 YYEKEE (reference sequence). The CDR3 spans 16 residues. The V and J ends lost 3 bases and 7 bases, in that order; junction bases with no gene match: 11. This CDR3 reads CASSSDRGQGIQPQHF. CDR3 coding DNA: TGTGCCAGCAGCTCGGACCGGGGACAGGGCATACAGCCCCAGCATTTT.

The genes are TRBV18 and TRBJ1-1; D not resolved. CDR1 is KGHSH and CDR2 is LQKENI in the germline V gene. The CDR3 is 13 amino acids. V lost 4 bases and J 1 base, leaving 7 bases between the germline ends. The CDR3 protein is CASSQGRNTEAFF. CDR3 nucleotides: TGTGCCAGCTCACAAGGGCGGAACACTGAAGCTTTCTTT.

This clone was observed a single time. The chain links TRBV18 to TRBJ1-1, with D uncertain. CDR3 length equals 13 residues. V lost 4 bases, J lost 0 bases, and 6 bases lay in between. Germline V gives CDR1 KGHSH, CDR2 LQKENI. In DNA form, the CDR3 reads TGTGCCAGCTCACTAGACATGAACACTGAAGCTTTCTTT. Amino acids: CASSLDMNTEAFF.

V usage is TRBV18 and J usage is TRBJ1-5; 8 bases agree with TRBD1. This CDR3 has 17 residues. The V gene's germline CDR1 is KGHSH and CDR2 LQKENI. The V gene end was trimmed by 3 bases and the J gene end by 6 bases; junction bases not matched to a gene: 13. CDR3 nucleotide sequence: TGTGCCAGCTCACCGACCATAGACAGGGGCCAAGGTCAGCCCCAGCATTTT. This sequence encodes CASSPTIDRGQGQPQHF.

The chain has TRBV5-8 and TRBJ1-5, with unresolved D. Trimming cost V 1 base and J 7 bases, with 15 bases left between them. The CDR3 consists of 15 residues. Germline V gene lookup returns CDR1 SGHTS and CDR2 YDEGEE. The CDR3 reads CASSLLGFRMQPQHF. In DNA, the CDR3 is TGTGCCAGCAGCTTGTTGGGGTTCCGAATGCAGCCCCAGCATTTT.

In its sample, this clone ranks as medium-sized. The rearrangement joins TRBV7-9 to TRBJ2-3; 7 nucleotides match TRBD2. Germline V gene sequence: CDR1 SEHNR, CDR2 FQNEAQ (reference sequence). V dropped 7 bases and J dropped 5; count of bases not matched to a gene: 6. This CDR3 is built from 13 residues. CDR3 sequence reads: CASKDTGGDTQYF. The CDR3 DNA reads TGTGCCAGCAAAGACACGGGGGGAGATACGCAGTATTTT.